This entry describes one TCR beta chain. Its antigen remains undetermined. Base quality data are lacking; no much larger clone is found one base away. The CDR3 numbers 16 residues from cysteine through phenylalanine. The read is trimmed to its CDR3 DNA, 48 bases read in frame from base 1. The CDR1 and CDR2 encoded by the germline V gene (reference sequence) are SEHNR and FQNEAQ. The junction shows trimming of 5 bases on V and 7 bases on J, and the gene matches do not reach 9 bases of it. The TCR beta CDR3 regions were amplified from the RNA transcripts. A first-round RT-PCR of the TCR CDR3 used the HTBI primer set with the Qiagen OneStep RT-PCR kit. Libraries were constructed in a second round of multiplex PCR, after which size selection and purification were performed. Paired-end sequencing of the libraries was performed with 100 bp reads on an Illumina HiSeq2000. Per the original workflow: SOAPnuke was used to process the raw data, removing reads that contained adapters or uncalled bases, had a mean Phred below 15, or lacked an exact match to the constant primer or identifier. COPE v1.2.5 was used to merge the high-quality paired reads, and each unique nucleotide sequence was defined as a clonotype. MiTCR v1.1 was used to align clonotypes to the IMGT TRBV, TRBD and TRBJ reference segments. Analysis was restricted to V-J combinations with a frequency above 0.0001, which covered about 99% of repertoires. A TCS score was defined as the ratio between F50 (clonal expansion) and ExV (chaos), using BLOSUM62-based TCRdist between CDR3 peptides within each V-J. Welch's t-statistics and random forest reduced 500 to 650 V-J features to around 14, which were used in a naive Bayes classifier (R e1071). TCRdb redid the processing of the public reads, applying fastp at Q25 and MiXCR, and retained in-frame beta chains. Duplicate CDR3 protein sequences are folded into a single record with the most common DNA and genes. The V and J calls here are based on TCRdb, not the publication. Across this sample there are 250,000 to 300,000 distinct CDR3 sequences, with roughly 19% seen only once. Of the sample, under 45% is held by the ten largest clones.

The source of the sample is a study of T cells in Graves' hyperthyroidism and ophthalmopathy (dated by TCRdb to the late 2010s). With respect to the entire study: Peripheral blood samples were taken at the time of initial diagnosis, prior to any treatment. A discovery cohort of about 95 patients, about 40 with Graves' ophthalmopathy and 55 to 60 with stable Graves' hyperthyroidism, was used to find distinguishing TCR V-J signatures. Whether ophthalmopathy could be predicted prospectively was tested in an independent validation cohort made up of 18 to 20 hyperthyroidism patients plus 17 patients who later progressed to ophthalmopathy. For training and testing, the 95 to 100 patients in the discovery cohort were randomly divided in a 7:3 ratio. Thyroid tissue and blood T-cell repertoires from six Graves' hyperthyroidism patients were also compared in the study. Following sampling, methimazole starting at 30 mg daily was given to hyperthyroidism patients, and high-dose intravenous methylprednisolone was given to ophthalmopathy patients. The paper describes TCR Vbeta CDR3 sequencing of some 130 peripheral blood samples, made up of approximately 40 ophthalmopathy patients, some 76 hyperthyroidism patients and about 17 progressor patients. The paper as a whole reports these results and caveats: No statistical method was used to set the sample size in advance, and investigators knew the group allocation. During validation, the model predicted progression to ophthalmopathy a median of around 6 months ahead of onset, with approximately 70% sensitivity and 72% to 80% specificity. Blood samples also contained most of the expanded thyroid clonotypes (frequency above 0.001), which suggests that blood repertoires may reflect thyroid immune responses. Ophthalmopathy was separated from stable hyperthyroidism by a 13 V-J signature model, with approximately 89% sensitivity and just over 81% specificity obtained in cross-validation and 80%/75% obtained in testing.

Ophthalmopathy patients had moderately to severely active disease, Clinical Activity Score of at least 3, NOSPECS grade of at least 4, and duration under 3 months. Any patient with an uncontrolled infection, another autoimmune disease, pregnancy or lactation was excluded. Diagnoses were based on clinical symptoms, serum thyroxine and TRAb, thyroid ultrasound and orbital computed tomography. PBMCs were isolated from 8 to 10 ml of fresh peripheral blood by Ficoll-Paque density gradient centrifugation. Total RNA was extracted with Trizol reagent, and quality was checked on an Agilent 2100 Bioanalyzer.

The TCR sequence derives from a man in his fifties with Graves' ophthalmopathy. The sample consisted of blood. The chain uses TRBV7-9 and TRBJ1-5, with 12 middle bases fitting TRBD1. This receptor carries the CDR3 CASSPAGQGARQPQHF. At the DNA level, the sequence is TGTGCCAGCAGCCCCGCGGGACAGGGGGCGAGGCAGCCCCAGCATTTT.